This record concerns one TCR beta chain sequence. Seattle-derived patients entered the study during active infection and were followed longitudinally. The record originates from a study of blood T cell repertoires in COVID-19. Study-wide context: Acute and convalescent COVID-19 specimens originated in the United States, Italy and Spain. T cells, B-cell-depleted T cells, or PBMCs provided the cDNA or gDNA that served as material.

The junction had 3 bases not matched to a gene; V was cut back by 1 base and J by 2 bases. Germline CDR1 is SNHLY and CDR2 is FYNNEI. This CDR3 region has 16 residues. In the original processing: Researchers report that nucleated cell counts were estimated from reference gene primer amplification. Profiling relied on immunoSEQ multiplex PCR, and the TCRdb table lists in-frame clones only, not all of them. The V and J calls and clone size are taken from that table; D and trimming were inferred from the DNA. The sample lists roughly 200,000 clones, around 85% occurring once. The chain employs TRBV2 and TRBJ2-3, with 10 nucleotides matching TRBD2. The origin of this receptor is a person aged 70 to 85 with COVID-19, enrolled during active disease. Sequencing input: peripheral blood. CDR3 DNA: TGTGCCAGCAGTGAAGAGAGCGGGAGGGCCACAGATACGCAGTATTTT. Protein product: CASSEESGRATDTQYF. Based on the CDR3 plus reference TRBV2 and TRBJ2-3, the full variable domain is EPEVTQTPSHQVTQMGQEVILRCVPISNHLYFYWYRQILGQKVEFLVSFYNNEISEKSEIFDDQFSVERPDGSNFTLKIRSTKLEDSAMYFCASSEESGRATDTQYFGPGTRLTVL.